A selection of T cell receptor beta chains follows, all from one sample in a study of beta chain features in type 1 diabetes. Measured with immunoSEQ multiplex PCR; TCRdb has only the in-frame clones, and not every one. The sample has under 900,000 clones; roughly a sixth are singletons. The sequenced sample consisted of naive CD4+ T cells from blood. The source is a woman younger than 35 in good health. CDR3s include the opening cysteine and the closing phenylalanine or tryptophan. The order of the fields is D gene, J gene, clone size, V gene, CDR3 protein, CDR3 DNA. A D gene is named only where the DNA matches it firmly. Clone size, where shown, is once, few, many, or a class for clones that have expanded.

>NA|TRBJ2-3|few|TRBV4-2
CASSQEGSADTQYF
TGTGCCAGCAGCCAAGAGGGTTCTGCAGATACGCAGTATTTT
>NA|TRBJ2-1|NA|TRBV7-9
CASSPLGGWVNEQFF
TGTGCCAGCAGTCCCCTTGGGGGTTGGGTCAATGAGCAGTTCTTC
>NA|TRBJ1-1|few|TRBV7-2
CASSSPSGLGTEAFF
TGTGCCAGCAGCTCCCCCTCAGGGTTAGGAACTGAAGCTTTCTTT
>TRBD1|TRBJ1-4|few|TRBV29-1
CSVSGGVGEKLFF
TGCAGCGTCTCAGGGGGGGTGGGCGAAAAACTGTTTTTT
>NA|TRBJ1-1|NA|TRBV6-6
CASKRLTGTEAFF
TGTGCCAGCAAGCGGTTGACCGGCACTGAAGCTTTCTTT
>NA|TRBJ1-2|NA|TRBV6-5
CASEFPPVYGYTF
TGTGCCAGCGAATTCCCTCCAGTCTATGGCTACACCTTC
>NA|TRBJ2-6|NA|TRBV7-9
CASSKGAGTGANVLTF
TGTGCCAGCAGCAAGGGCGCCGGGACTGGGGCCAACGTCCTGACTTTC
>NA|TRBJ2-3|NA|TRBV6-5
CASSYSTEETDTQYF
TGTGCCAGCAGTTACTCGACAGAAGAAACAGATACGCAGTATTTT
>TRBD2|TRBJ2-1|few|TRBV6-5
CASSSGRLASYNEQFF
TGTGCCAGCAGTTCAGGTCGACTAGCCTCGTACAATGAGCAGTTCTTC
>TRBD2|TRBJ2-1|NA|TRBV10-3
CAISESGGLAGYNEQFF
TGTGCCATCAGTGAGTCGGGGGGACTAGCGGGATACAATGAGCAGTTCTTC
>NA|TRBJ2-6|NA|TRBV5-1
CASSLGGTGSGANVLTF
TGCGCCAGCAGCTTGGGAGGGACCGGCTCTGGGGCCAACGTCCTGACTTTC
>NA|TRBJ1-1|few|TRBV7-9
CASSLALYTEAFF
TGTGCCAGCAGCTTAGCGTTGTATACTGAAGCTTTCTTT
>NA|TRBJ2-1|few|TRBV9
CASSLEQDSRRLFF
TGTGCCAGCAGCCTCGAACAAGACTCTCGCAGGCTGTTCTTC
>NA|TRBJ2-5|NA|TRBV2
CASSSGTRETQYF
TGTGCCAGCTCGTCAGGGACCCGGGAGACCCAGTACTTC
>NA|TRBJ2-2|NA|TRBV5-3
CARSPNGELFF
TGTGCCAGAAGCCCAAATGGGGAGCTGTTTTTT
>NA|TRBJ2-7|few|TRBV18
CASSAQPGGPYEQYF
TGTGCCAGCTCAGCGCAACCCGGGGGGCCCTACGAGCAGTACTTC
>TRBD2|TRBJ2-1|few|TRBV5-1
CASSLEGRAVNEQFF
TGCGCCAGCAGCTTGGAAGGGAGGGCCGTAAATGAGCAGTTCTTC
>TRBD1|TRBJ2-7|NA|TRBV10-3
CATRTGNVYEQYF
TGTGCCACTCGGACAGGAAACGTCTACGAGCAGTACTTC
>NA|TRBJ2-3|few|TRBV19
CLVGDEWNTDTQYF
TGTCTGGTGGGGGATGAGTGGAACACAGATACGCAGTATTTT
>TRBD2|TRBJ2-1|NA|TRBV10-3
CAISEGTSVGEQFF
TGTGCCATCAGTGAAGGGACTAGCGTGGGTGAGCAGTTCTTC
>NA|TRBJ2-1|few|TRBV11-2
CASSSVKGPSSYNEQFF
TGTGCCAGCAGCTCCGTAAAGGGGCCGAGCTCCTACAATGAGCAGTTCTTC
>NA|TRBJ2-5|NA|TRBV10-3
CAISAFGAVQGQETQYF
TGTGCCATCAGCGCCTTCGGCGCTGTTCAGGGCCAAGAGACCCAGTACTTC
>TRBD2|TRBJ2-3|few|TRBV6-5
CASRETSGSTDTQYF
TGTGCCAGCAGAGAGACTAGCGGGAGCACAGATACGCAGTATTTT
>NA|TRBJ2-7|few|TRBV7-9
CASSPSTSEQYF
TGTGCCAGCAGCCCGTCAACATCGGAGCAGTACTTC
>NA|TRBJ2-1|NA|TRBV5-4
CASSSPGTLYYNEQFF
TGTGCCAGCAGCTCACCCGGGACCCTCTACTACAATGAGCAGTTCTTC
>NA|TRBJ2-3|few|TRBV19
CASSRDGVGDTQYF
TGTGCCAGTAGTAGAGATGGAGTAGGCGATACGCAGTATTTT
>NA|TRBJ2-7|NA|TRBV21-1
CASSKGPGNSYEQYF
TGTGCCAGCAGCAAAGGGCCAGGTAACTCCTACGAGCAGTACTTC
>NA|TRBJ1-1|few|TRBV29-1
CSVDKVLNTEAFF
TGCAGCGTTGATAAGGTTTTGAACACTGAAGCTTTCTTT
>NA|TRBJ1-5|NA|TRBV2
CASRDDISNQPQHF
TGTGCCAGCAGGGACGACATTAGCAATCAGCCCCAGCATTTT
>TRBD2|TRBJ2-5|NA|TRBV9
CASSVGTSGIQETQYF
TGTGCCAGCAGCGTAGGGACTAGCGGGATCCAAGAGACCCAGTACTTC
>NA|TRBJ1-1|few|TRBV29-1
CSVEEGPRGTEAFF
TGCAGCGTTGAGGAGGGGCCAAGGGGCACTGAAGCTTTCTTT
>TRBD1|TRBJ2-7|few|TRBV7-2
CASRQDRGRNGEQYF
TGTGCCAGCAGGCAAGACAGGGGGCGGAATGGCGAGCAGTACTTC
>NA|TRBJ2-5|NA|TRBV20-1
CSARDETQYF
TGCAGTGCTAGGGATGAGACCCAGTACTTC
>NA|TRBJ2-1|few|TRBV7-9
CASSLGVSAYNEQFF
TGTGCCAGCAGCTTAGGGGTGAGTGCCTACAATGAGCAGTTCTTC
>TRBD1|TRBJ2-1|NA|TRBV27
CASSLGGTGKNEQFF
TGTGCCAGCAGTTTAGGTGGGACAGGGAAAAATGAGCAGTTCTTC
>NA|TRBJ2-3|NA|TRBV28
CASGTYADTQYF
TGTGCCAGCGGGACCTACGCGGATACGCAGTATTTT